Below are 10 T cell receptor beta chains sequenced from a single sample in a study of human T cells and chemical hapten exposure. Time point reported: patch test 3, about 24 weeks after DPC sensitization. The treatment was: therapeutic diphenylcyclopropenone sensitization with weekly scalp DPC. TCRdb used MiXCR to reprocess the RACE reads, holding one entry per CDR3 protein. The sample carries tens of thousands of distinct CDR3 sequences, over 9.5% recorded once. This specimen was whole blood, taken in connection with sensitization to the hapten diphenylcyclopropenone (DPC). The receptors were sampled from a woman aged 35 to 49 with alopecia areata. Some clones in this sample may be carry-over from other donors' samples.

At least ten counts were recorded for this clonotype. The rearrangement joins TRBV30 to TRBJ2-7; 7 nucleotides line up with TRBD1. CDR1 and CDR2 from the germline V gene are GTSNPN and SVGIG (reference sequence). The CDR3 totals 11 residues. Losses at the gene ends were 5 bases for V and 2 bases for J; bases not matched to a gene: 0. The CDR3 protein is CAWGQAYEQYF. In nucleotides, the CDR3 is TGTGCCTGGGGACAGGCCTACGAGCAGTACTTC. Variable domain in full (rest from reference TRBV30 and TRBJ2-7): SQTIHQWPATLVQPVGSPLSLECTVEGTSNPNLYWYRQAAGRGLQLLFYSVGIGQISSEVPQNLSASRPQDRQFILSSKKLLLSDSGFYLCAWGQAYEQYFGPGTRLTVT.

This clonotype was counted between two and nine times. The rearrangement joins TRBV4-1 to TRBJ1-1; D is unclear. This CDR3 comprises 12 residues. V lost 1 base to trimming and J lost 10 bases, with 10 bases between them. Germline values: CDR1 MGHRA, CDR2 YSYEKL. CDR3: CASSQVLSPAFF. The CDR3 DNA sequence: TGCGCCAGCAGCCAAGTTCTATCGCCAGCTTTCTTT.

This clonotype appeared a few times. The chain employs TRBV20-1 and TRBJ1-4, with unresolved D. Trimming left V 3 bases short and J 6 bases short, with 5 bases between. The CDR3 extends over 11 amino acids. Germline loops: CDR1 DFQATT, CDR2 SNEGSKA (reference sequence). CDR3 bases: TGCAGTGCTAGTTACCATGAAAAACTGTTTTTT. This sequence encodes CSASYHEKLFF.

This clonotype was seen only a few times. This chain uses TRBV9 with TRBJ2-1; D not certain. This CDR3 contains 14 residues. Germline loops: CDR1 SGDLS, CDR2 YYNGEE. V was trimmed by 4 bases and J by 6 bases, leaving 14 bases between them. CDR3 amino acids: CASSPKLVLNEQFF. CDR3 sequence (DNA): TGTGCCAGCAGCCCCAAGCTCGTCCTCAATGAGCAGTTCTTC.

This clonotype has more than one count but fewer than ten. V is TRBV28 and J is TRBJ2-1; TRBD2 agrees at 7 bases. Per germline, CDR1 MDHEN and CDR2 SYDVKM. The CDR3 has 15 residues. Germline trimming cut 5 bases from V and 4 bases from J; bases unmatched to any gene: 8. This chain's CDR3 is CASSLRGEGYNEQFF. DNA for the CDR3: TGTGCCAGCAGTCTCCGGGGGGAAGGGTACAATGAGCAGTTCTTC.

This clonotype was picked up a small number of times. J is TRBJ1-5 and V is TRBV4-1, with 9 bases matching TRBD1. J gave up 9 bases and V 8 bases, and 5 bases lay outside the gene matches. Germline CDR1 and CDR2: MGHRA and YSYEKL. This CDR3 spans 12 amino acids. CDR3 nucleotide sequence: TGCGCCAGCGGGACAGGGTATTTGCCCCAGCATTTT. Translating gives CASGTGYLPQHF.

In this sample, this clonotype turned up a few times. J is TRBJ2-4 and V is TRBV29-1; 7 bases agree with TRBD1. Germline trimming cut 5 bases from V and 7 bases from J; bases unmatched to any gene: 11. This CDR3 has 14 residues. Germline lookup yields CDR1 SQVTM and CDR2 ANQGSEA. This chain's CDR3 is CSVRQGTRGNIQYF. The DNA for the CDR3 is TGCAGCGTTCGACAGGGTACAAGGGGTAACATTCAGTACTTC.

This clonotype occurred a few times. The chain carries TRBV11-2 and TRBJ1-1, with 8 nucleotides matching TRBD1. CDR1 SGHAT and CDR2 FQNNGV come from the germline V gene. V shed 3 bases, J shed 4 bases, and the junction held 4 bases outside the gene matches. This CDR3 has 14 amino acids. The CDR3 region has the DNA TGTGCCAGCAGCTTTAGACAGGGGAGCACTGAAGCTTTCTTT. It encodes CASSFRQGSTEAFF.

This clonotype showed up many times. V is TRBV5-6 and J is TRBJ1-2, with 10 bases identical to TRBD1. Trimming at V came to 4 bases and at J to 4 bases, leaving 13 bases not matched to a gene. The germline V gene has CDR1 SGHDT and CDR2 YYEEEE. This CDR3 comprises 17 residues. The CDR3 nucleotides are TGTGCCAGCAGCGCAGGGACAGGGGACCCCTATGGCTATGGCTACACCTTC. Encoded protein: CASSAGTGDPYGYGYTF. Combining the CDR3 with reference TRBV5-6 and TRBJ1-2 gives the whole variable domain DAGVTQSPTHLIKTRGQQVTLRCSPKSGHDTVSWYQQALGQGPQFIFQYYEEEERQRGNFPDRFSGHQFPNYSSELNVNALLLGDSALYLCASSAGTGDPYGYGYTFGSGTRLTVV.

V is TRBV9 and J is TRBJ2-3, with D unresolved. V lost 0 bases to trimming and J lost 7 bases, with 6 bases between them. The CDR3 runs to 12 residues. Germline loops: CDR1 SGDLS, CDR2 YYNGEE. This CDR3 is CASSVEGNTQYF. The CDR3 bases are TGTGCCAGCAGCGTAGAAGGGAATACGCAGTATTTT.